Given below is one TCR beta chain in context. Antigen unknown. Germline is not matched at one junction end, which may reflect a read error. The CDR3 totals 17 residues. The source of the sample is a study of blood T cells in healthy people across ages. Notes on the study in general: Older age went with lower TCR beta diversity per million T cells, in a roughly linear way.

A second PCR, run for about 7 to 11 cycles, used a sample-barcoded 5' primer plus a J-beta primer mix. One entry per CDR3 protein results from TCRdb running MiXCR on the 5' RACE reads. The sample records about 1 million distinct CDR3 sequences, 45% being singletons. The sequencing sample was made of blood. This sequence joins TRBV12-3 or TRBV12-4 and TRBJ1-5, with 7 bases aligning to TRBD1. The receptor was isolated from an older woman in good health. The CDR3 spells CASSSGTAGYSDQPQHF. CDR3 nucleotide sequence: TGTGCCAGCAGTTCCGGGACAGCGGGCTATAGCGATCAGCCCCAGCATTTT.